The 9 T cell receptor beta chains below come from one sample, sequenced in a study of cytomegalovirus exposure and HLA in healthy donors. PCR was performed using 60 Vbeta and 13 Jbeta primers. Some clones are missing from TCRdb's copy, which holds only in-frame ones; the method was immunoSEQ multiplex PCR. The table shows about 130,000 clones, with roughly 71% occurring only once. The sample taken for sequencing was PBMCs. These receptor sequences come from a woman aged 50 to 60 in good health and CMV-seropositive.

The genes are TRBV6-5 and TRBJ1-4, with 8 bases lining up with TRBD1. In germline, CDR1 is MNHEY, CDR2 SVGAGI. This CDR3 is 15 amino acids long. Trimming removed 6 bases from V and 4 bases from J; junction bases left unmatched: 7. In nucleotides, the CDR3 is TGTGCCAGCAGCAAAGGACAGGGCCTTAATGAAAAACTGTTTTTT. Encoded protein: CASSKGQGLNEKLFF.

The chain uses TRBV29-1 and TRBJ1-1; tentative D call: TRBD1 (5 bases). In germline, CDR1 is SQVTM, CDR2 ANQGSEA. V gave up 4 bases and J gave up 3 bases, with 12 bases separating them. The CDR3 has 13 residues. As DNA, the CDR3 is TGCAGCGTTGGAGCGGGACCAGACACTGAAGCTTTCTTT. It translates to CSVGAGPDTEAFF.

The rearrangement links TRBV11-2 to TRBJ2-1, with D possibly matching TRBD1 (5 bases). Germline lookup yields CDR1 SGHAT and CDR2 FQNNGV. This CDR3 has 15 amino acids. V lost 5 bases and J lost 8, with 19 bases in between. CDR3 in DNA: TGTGCCAGCAGCGGCTGGGGCAGGGAATACGATGAGCAGTTCTTC. Translated, it gives CASSGWGREYDEQFF.

There are a few counts of this clone. The gene calls are TRBV9 and TRBJ1-3; 9 bases are shared with TRBD1. Germline trimming cut 4 bases from V and 4 bases from J; bases unmatched to any gene: 15. The germline V gene encodes CDR1 SGDLS and CDR2 YYNGEE. The CDR3 runs 18 residues. Here the CDR3 DNA reads TGTGCCAGCAGCCGAAATACCGGGACAGGGAGCTCCGGAAACACCATATATTTT. As protein: CASSRNTGTGSSGNTIYF.

J is TRBJ2-7 and V is TRBV14; possible D gene TRBD2, 5 bases. This CDR3 is 12 amino acids long. From germline, CDR1 is SGHDN and CDR2 FVKESK. V dropped 3 bases and J dropped 5 bases, with 8 bases sitting between them. The CDR3 loop is CASSHFSDEQYF. The DNA for the CDR3 is TGTGCCAGCAGCCACTTTAGCGACGAGCAGTACTTC.

The V gene is TRBV11-2, the J gene TRBJ2-5; TRBD1 agrees at 8 bases. The ends lost 4 bases at V and 4 bases at J; junction bases unmatched: 8. CDR1 SGHAT and CDR2 FQNNGV come from the germline V gene. The CDR3 consists of 15 residues. The CDR3 coding sequence is TGTGCCAGCAGCTCCCGGACAGGGCGGGCAGAGACCCAGTACTTC. Amino acids: CASSSRTGRAETQYF.

V and J are TRBV6-6 and TRBJ2-7, with a tentative D call TRBD1 (6 bases). The CDR3 extends over 16 amino acids. From germline, CDR1 is MNHNY and CDR2 SVGAGI (reference sequence). The V end lost 2 bases, the J end lost 0 bases, and 14 bases lay between the germline ends. The CDR3 DNA reads TGTGCCAGCAGTTACGCGCCGGGACAACCCTCCTACGAGCAGTACTTC. It is translated as CASSYAPGQPSYEQYF.

This chain joins TRBV10-3 and TRBJ2-3; 8 nucleotides align to TRBD2. V dropped 5 bases and J dropped 0; count of bases not matched to a gene: 4. This CDR3 spans 15 amino acids. Germline V gene sequence: CDR1 ENHRY, CDR2 SYGVKD. CDR3 coding DNA: TGTGCCATCAGTACTAGCGGATCTAGCACAGATACGCAGTATTTT. It yields the protein CAISTSGSSTDTQYF.

The V gene is TRBV6-6, the J gene TRBJ1-3; weak D call: TRBD1 (6 bases). The V end lost 7 bases, the J end lost 4 bases, and 14 bases lay between the germline ends. Per the germline V gene, CDR1 is MNHNY and CDR2 is SVGAGI (reference sequence). CDR3 length: 14 amino acids. The chain's CDR3 is CASKGGASGNTIYF. CDR3 coding DNA: TGTGCCAGCAAAGGGGGGGCCTCAGGAAACACCATATATTTT.